The 12 T cell receptor beta chains listed next were all sequenced from one sample in a study of identical twins' blood T cells. Each CDR3 protein is one row after TCRdb ran MiXCR on the 5' RACE reads. The table shows 300,000 to 400,000 distinct CDR3 sequences, with around 30% occurring only once. The specimen sequenced was PBMCs. The origin of the receptors is a woman aged 18-49 years in good health.

The rearrangement joins TRBV23-1 to TRBJ1-2; no clear D. TRBV23-1 is an ORF, and what it does is uncertain. V was shortened by 11 bases and J by 0 bases, with 10 bases between the two germline ends. This CDR3 has 12 amino acids. In DNA, the CDR3 is TGCGCCGCCTGGGCCCCTAACTATGGCTACACCTTC. It translates to CAAWAPNYGYTF.

The chain recombines TRBV10-3 with TRBJ2-6; D gene unclear. This CDR3 is 12 amino acids long. Trimming pared 11 bases from V and 1 base from J, leaving 6 bases between. Germline values: CDR1 ENHRY, CDR2 SYGVKD. CDR3 in DNA: TGTGCCGTGTCATCTGGGGCCAACGTCCTGACTTTC. Its protein is CAVSSGANVLTF.

This rearrangement joins TRBV9 to TRBJ1-2; 7 nucleotides agree with TRBD1. The trim removed 3 bases at V and 5 bases at J, leaving 13 bases unmatched. The CDR3 spans 16 residues. The germline V gene has CDR1 SGDLS and CDR2 YYNGEE. CDR3 loop: CASSERTGWHVYGYTF. The CDR3 coding sequence is TGTGCCAGCAGCGAAAGGACAGGTTGGCATGTTTATGGCTACACCTTC.

The chain has TRBV30 and TRBJ2-1, with D uncertain. Germline values: CDR1 GTSNPN, CDR2 SVGIG (reference sequence). The CDR3 spans 15 residues. V shed 3 bases and J shed 0 bases, with 12 bases lying between them. CDR3 DNA sequence: TGTGCCTGGAGACAAGGGCGGAACTCCTACAATGAGCAGTTCTTC. Encoded protein: CAWRQGRNSYNEQFF. Variable domain in full (rest from reference TRBV30 and TRBJ2-1): SQTIHQWPATLVQPVGSPLSLECTVEGTSNPNLYWYRQAAGRGLQLLFYSVGIGQISSEVPQNLSASRPQDRQFILSSKKLLLSDSGFYLCAWRQGRNSYNEQFFGPGTRLTVL.

Only a few counts were recorded for this clonotype. This sequence joins TRBV9 and TRBJ2-1; D could derive from TRBD1 or TRBD2 (5 bases each). This CDR3 has 16 amino acids. Trimming removed 3 bases from V and 1 base from J, with 14 bases in between. Germline lookup yields CDR1 SGDLS and CDR2 YYNGEE. The CDR3 coding sequence is TGTGCCAGCAGCGACGGGACGACGGGGTCCTACAATGAGCAGTTCTTC. This gives the protein CASSDGTTGSYNEQFF.

This clonotype turned up a few times. The gene calls are TRBV10-3 and TRBJ1-2; D may be TRBD1 (6 bases). V was pared by 2 bases and J by 6 bases, with 16 bases between. Germline assignment: CDR1 ENHRY and CDR2 SYGVKD. The CDR3 runs 15 residues. CDR3 DNA: TGTGCCATCAGTGAGCTGTTGCCAGGGGCTGATGGCTACACCTTC. Residues: CAISELLPGADGYTF.

This clonotype has only one observation. The chain links TRBV5-1 to TRBJ2-3, with D unclear. V was clipped by 4 bases and J by 2 bases, with 11 bases between them. The CDR3 loop spans 14 amino acids. Per the germline V gene, CDR1 is SGHRS and CDR2 is YFSETQ. The DNA for the CDR3 is TGCGCCAGCAGCGTGCTAGGGAACACAGATACGCAGTATTTT. This codes for CASSVLGNTDTQYF.

This clonotype showed up just once. The V call is TRBV7-9, the J call TRBJ1-2, with D uncertain. Trimming cost V 1 base and J 8 bases, with 17 bases left between them. Per germline, CDR1 SEHNR and CDR2 FQNEAQ (reference sequence). This CDR3 has 15 residues. CDR3 protein: CASSLDNSSGWGYTF. In DNA, the CDR3 is TGTGCCAGCAGCTTAGATAATAGCAGTGGTTGGGGCTACACCTTC.

This clonotype was recorded a few times. This chain connects TRBV7-4 to TRBJ1-6; D is unclear. The V and J ends lost 4 bases and 3 bases respectively, with 10 bases between them. The CDR3 has 15 residues. Germline CDR1 and CDR2: SGHVT and SQSDAQ. The CDR3 here is CASSYKRNYNSPLHF. The DNA of the CDR3 is TGTGCCAGCAGCTACAAAAGAAACTATAATTCACCCCTCCACTTT.

This clonotype was seen ten or more times. The V and J genes are TRBV14 and TRBJ1-2; no clear D gene. The CDR3 has 12 residues. Germline V gene lookup returns CDR1 SGHDN and CDR2 FVKESK. Trimming left V 8 bases short and J 2 bases short, with 9 bases between. This CDR3 is CASGGQNYGYTF. CDR3 nucleotides: TGTGCCAGCGGCGGCCAAAACTATGGCTACACCTTC.

This sequence joins TRBV9 and TRBJ1-4; perhaps TRBD1 as D (6 bases). CDR1 and CDR2 (germline): SGDLS, YYNGEE. With 2 bases removed from V and 6 bases from J, the gap between germline ends came to 11 bases. CDR3 length: 14 amino acids. The CDR3 nucleotides read TGTGCCAGCAGCGTGGGGGGGCGGGATGAAAAACTGTTTTTT. Translation gives CASSVGGRDEKLFF.

The V and J genes are TRBV6-2 or TRBV6-3 and TRBJ1-1, with 7 bases that match TRBD1. V trimming: 5 bases; J trimming: 3 bases; junction bases outside the gene matches: 6. The germline V gene encodes CDR1 MNHEY and CDR2 SVGEGT. This CDR3 spans 14 amino acids. As DNA, the CDR3 is TGTGCCAGCAGTCGACAGGGACGTTACACTGAAGCTTTCTTT. It encodes CASSRQGRYTEAFF.